This T cell receptor (beta chain) originates from a study of radiotherapy plus CTLA-4 blockade in lung cancer. Here immunoSEQ multiplex PCR was the method, and the copy in TCRdb shows in-frame clones only, minus some. Among around 70,000 clones listed, around four fifths were seen once. This CDR3 comprises 15 residues. Germline V CDR1 and CDR2: SGHRS, YFSETQ. The trim removed 2 bases at V and 6 bases at J, leaving 6 bases unmatched. This clonotype originated in a human donor with non-small cell lung cancer who had a partial response to radiotherapy plus ipilimumab. This specimen was peripheral blood, taken from a patient treated with radiotherapy plus ipilimumab. This chain uses TRBV5-1 with TRBJ2-2; 8 bases align to TRBD2. The CDR3 is CASSFSAGEAGELFF. The CDR3 DNA sequence: TGCGCCAGCAGCTTCTCAGCGGGAGAGGCCGGGGAGCTGTTTTTT. The variable domain in full, with the rest retrieved from reference TRBV5-1 and TRBJ2-2, is KAGVTQTPRYLIKTRGQQVTLSCSPISGHRSVSWYQQTPGQGLQFLFEYFSETQRNKGNFPGRFSGRQFSNSRSEMNVSTLELGDSALYLCASSFSAGEAGELFFGEGSRLTVL.